This T cell receptor beta chain was captured in a study of T cells after yellow fever vaccination. Study results and caveats: Weaker, the secondary response peaked sooner, at day 5 versus 15. The booster saw the reappearance of most primary-vaccination clones (nearly 98% CD4, less than 90% CD8).

The ends lost 5 bases at V and 4 bases at J; junction bases unmatched: 7. The CDR3 spans 16 residues. Germline V CDR1 and CDR2: MNHNS, SASEGT. TCR cDNA, made by 5'RACE template switching, carried an added universal primer site and UMIs. One entry per CDR3 protein results from TCRdb running MiXCR on the 5' RACE reads. This table has some 73,000 distinct CDR3 sequences, approximately 7.5% appearing once. This clonotype has only a few counts. Its cognate antigen is unknown. Here the sequenced sample was CD8+ T cells sorted from PBMCs, taken on the day of the yellow fever booster vaccination. The receptor comes from a man aged 25 to 40 who received the YFV17D yellow fever vaccine. This sequence joins TRBV6-1 and TRBJ2-5; 13 positions agree with TRBD2. The CDR3 spells CASSRTSGSPGETQYF. The CDR3 DNA sequence: TGTGCCAGCAGTCGGACTAGCGGGAGTCCTGGAGAGACCCAGTACTTC.